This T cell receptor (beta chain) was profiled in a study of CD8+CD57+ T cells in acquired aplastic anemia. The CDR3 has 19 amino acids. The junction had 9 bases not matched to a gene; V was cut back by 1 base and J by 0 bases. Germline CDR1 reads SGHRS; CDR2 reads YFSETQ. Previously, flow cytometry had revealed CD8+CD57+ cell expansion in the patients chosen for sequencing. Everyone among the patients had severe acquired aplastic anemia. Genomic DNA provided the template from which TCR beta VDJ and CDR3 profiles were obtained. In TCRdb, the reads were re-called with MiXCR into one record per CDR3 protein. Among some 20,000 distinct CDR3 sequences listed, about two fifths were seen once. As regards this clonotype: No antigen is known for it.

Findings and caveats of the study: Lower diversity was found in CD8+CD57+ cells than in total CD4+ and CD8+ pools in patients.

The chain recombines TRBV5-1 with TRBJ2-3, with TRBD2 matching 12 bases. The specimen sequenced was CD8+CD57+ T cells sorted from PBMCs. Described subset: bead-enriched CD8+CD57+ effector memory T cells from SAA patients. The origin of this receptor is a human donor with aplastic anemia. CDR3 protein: CASSLWTTSGGPSTDTQYF. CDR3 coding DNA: TGCGCCAGCAGCTTGTGGACGACTAGCGGGGGCCCTAGCACAGATACGCAGTATTTT.